The T cell receptor beta chain under discussion was sequenced for a study of cytomegalovirus exposure and HLA in healthy donors. The study ran its PCR with 60 Vbeta and 13 Jbeta primers. Generated by immunoSEQ multiplex PCR, the TCRdb table keeps only in-frame clones and is missing some. The sample yields under 150,000 clones, about 80% seen once. Germline CDR1 and CDR2: SGHRS and YFSETQ. The trim removed 2 bases at V and 3 bases at J, leaving 4 bases unmatched. There are 16 residues in the CDR3. Study-wide findings and caveats: What a later analysis showed was that several of the most significant clusters appeared linked to common viral pathogens. Earlier analysis looked at TCR beta V segments, and most were productive about 87% or about 30% of the time.

On this clone itself: As yet, its antigen is unknown.

This sequence joins TRBV5-1 and TRBJ2-2, with 10 positions matching TRBD2. The origin of this receptor is a boy aged 2 to 9 in good health and CMV-seronegative. Sample: PBMCs. In DNA, the CDR3 is TGCGCCAGCAGCTTTTCTAGCGGGGGTTACACCGGGGAGCTGTTTTTT. Translating it yields CASSFSSGGYTGELFF. Drawing the rest from reference TRBV5-1 and TRBJ2-2, the complete variable domain is KAGVTQTPRYLIKTRGQQVTLSCSPISGHRSVSWYQQTPGQGLQFLFEYFSETQRNKGNFPGRFSGRQFSNSRSEMNVSTLELGDSALYLCASSFSSGGYTGELFFGEGSRLTVL.